This T cell receptor (beta chain) originates from a study of blood T cell repertoires in COVID-19. CDR1 and CDR2 (germline): SGHRS, YFSETQ. The V gene end was trimmed by 0 bases and the J gene end by 0 bases; junction bases not matched to a gene: 4. The CDR3 has 16 residues. Profiling relied on immunoSEQ multiplex PCR, and the TCRdb table lists in-frame clones only, not all of them. The sample carries some 270,000 clones, approximately 84% recorded once. Donors in Cohort 3 who had recovered were those with two negative PCRs, healthcare professional clearance, or resolution of their symptoms. The J gene is TRBJ2-3, the V gene TRBV5-1, with 7 bases identical to TRBD2. This TCR derives from a man aged 50 or older who had recovered from COVID-19. The specimen sequenced was PBMCs or T cells enriched from blood (not recorded which). The chain's CDR3 is CASSLGASGSTDTQYF. For the CDR3, the DNA is TGCGCCAGCAGCTTGGGGGCTAGCGGTAGCACAGATACGCAGTATTTT.